This TCR beta chain was recorded in a study of blood T cells in healthy people across ages. Overall study findings and caveats: More naive CD4+ cells and higher diversity marked long-lived donors relative to aged donors.

V lost 0 bases and J lost 11, with 25 bases in between. The CDR3 runs 17 residues. The germline gives CDR1 SNHLY, CDR2 FYNNEI. With respect to this clonotype: The antigen is not known.

Sample-barcoded 5' priming and a J-beta primer mix drove a second PCR of roughly 6 to 12 cycles. Each CDR3 protein is one row after TCRdb ran MiXCR on the 5' RACE reads. The sample shows about 1.1 million distinct CDR3 sequences, roughly two fifths of them seen only once. The sequenced material came from blood. The TCR was taken from a man aged 18 to 30 in good health. The chain uses TRBV2 and TRBJ2-5; a possible D gene is TRBD1 (6 bases). CDR3 sequence: CASSEAVNRVTDNEQYF. CDR3 bases: TGTGCCAGCAGTGAAGCGGTCAACAGGGTTACGGACAATGAGCAGTACTTC.